This T cell receptor (beta chain) comes out of a study of metastatic and nonmetastatic thyroid tumors. The wider study: Malignant thyroid and benign thyroid patients provided blood and tumor or nodule tissue whose repertoires were compared.

There were no patients who had received any treatment before thyroid surgery. In the authors' workflow: Clinicopathological groups differed in CDR3, with these differences serving to build a distant-metastasis classifier for papillary thyroid cancer. TCRdb re-called clones from the PCR reads using MiXCR. The V and J calls shown here were made by TCRdb, not taken from the authors' results. The sample carries about 37,000 clones, 13% recorded once. Study-level findings and limits: Across blood and tumor, TCR beta diversity in malignant thyroid tumors was reportedly significantly higher than in benign nodules.

Trimming cost V 2 bases and J 8 bases, with 12 bases left between them. The CDR3 is made up of 13 amino acids. Germline lookup yields CDR1 KGHSH and CDR2 LQKENI. This clone appeared many times. Its target is not known. The TCR sequence derives from a female donor with papillary thyroid cancer or a benign thyroid nodule (not recorded which). Some clones in this sample may be carry-over from other donors' samples. J is TRBJ1-2 and V is TRBV18, with D maybe TRBD1 (6 bases). Material for sequencing was blood. CDR3 sequence reads: CASSPDRTEGYTF. CDR3 DNA sequence: TGTGCCAGCTCACCAGACAGGACAGAGGGCTACACCTTC.